This T cell receptor beta chain was sequenced in a study of blood T cell repertoires in COVID-19. Original handling: Reference gene primer amplification yielded estimated nucleated cell counts. TCRdb's copy holds only in-frame clones and misses some; the assay was immunoSEQ multiplex PCR. From that table come the V and J calls and clone size; the DNA was used to work out D and trimming. The sample carries 350,000 or so clones, around 80% recorded once. Trimming shortened V by 2 bases and J by 3 bases, and 5 bases separated the two germline ends. The CDR3 sequence is 12 residues long. Looked up from germline, CDR1 is SEHNR and CDR2 is FQNEAQ (reference sequence).

The clonotype was recovered from a young man with active or convalescent COVID-19. V gene TRBV7-9 combines with J gene TRBJ2-7, with unresolved D. Sequencing was performed on peripheral blood. This chain's CDR3 is CASSLYNYEQYF. CDR3 coding DNA: TGTGCCAGCAGCTTATACAACTACGAGCAGTACTTC. Supplemented by reference TRBV7-9 and TRBJ2-7, the full variable domain reads DTGVSQNPRHKITKRGQNVTFRCDPISEHNRLYWYRQTLGQGPEFLTYFQNEAQLEKSRLLSDRFSAERPKGSFSTLEIQRTEQGDSAMYLCASSLYNYEQYFGPGTRLTVT.